This TCR beta chain comes out of a study of blood T cell repertoires in COVID-19. Across the study: PBMCs, B-cell-depleted T cells, or T cells provided the cDNA or gDNA that made up the material.

In germline, CDR1 is MNHEY, CDR2 SVGEGT. The V and J ends lost 5 bases and 5 bases respectively, with 12 bases between them. CDR3 size: 13 residues. Using immunoSEQ multiplex PCR, the repertoire was profiled, and TCRdb retains in-frame clones only, with some absent. Of roughly 55,000 clones in the sample, roughly four fifths were seen once. The V and J genes are TRBV6-2 or TRBV6-3 and TRBJ1-1, with D maybe TRBD1 (5 bases). The source is a woman aged 55-75 years with acute or convalescent COVID-19. The sequencing sample was made of peripheral blood. DNA for the CDR3: TGTGCCAGCAGTGACCGGGGGGGGACTGAAGCTTTCTTT. Protein product: CASSDRGGTEAFF.